Included here is one TCR beta chain sequence, with context. Its target is not known. The data originate from a study of cytomegalovirus exposure and HLA in healthy donors. Study results and limitations: Subsequent analysis showed first-cohort TCR clusters tending to co-occur in over a hundred validation repertoires. Specificity of a few CMV-associated chains for CMV antigens was verified in vitro. The study flagged around 150 TCR beta chains as cytomegalovirus-associated.

Assay used: immunoSEQ multiplex PCR; TCRdb lists only in-frame clones, some missing. The data show more than 95,000 clones, 95% to 96% seen once. The sequenced sample consisted of PBMCs. This TCR was recovered from a man between 18 and 29 years old in good health and CMV-seronegative.

CDR3 sequence (DNA): TGTGCCAGCAGCGAGGGGACAGGGGGCTTGTACGAGCAGTACTTC. Its protein is CASSEGTGGLYEQYF. The rearrangement links TRBV9 to TRBJ2-7, with 12 bases identical to TRBD1. CDR3 length: 15 residues. V trimming: 3 bases; J trimming: 4 bases; junction bases outside the gene matches: 5. Germline V gene sequence: CDR1 SGDLS, CDR2 YYNGEE.